One T cell receptor beta chain is described in this entry. The antigen remains unidentified. With a much larger clone just one base away, this may be a read error. This sample was taken from a study of T cells in Graves' hyperthyroidism and ophthalmopathy. The study's findings and limits: The blood repertoire included most of the expanded thyroid clonotypes above 0.001. Progression to ophthalmopathy was predicted a median of roughly 6.8 months early.

CDR3 length equals 15 residues. CDR1 SNHLY and CDR2 FYNNEI come from the germline V gene. Template material for amplifying TCR beta CDR3 regions consisted of RNA transcripts. Primed by the HTBI set, a first-round RT-PCR was run on the TCR CDR3. TCRdb passed the multiplex PCR reads through MiXCR, listing each CDR3 protein once. The repertoire includes a few hundred thousand distinct CDR3 sequences, approximately 15% of them detected once, and more than 4.5% sits in the top ten. It was uncontrolled infection, other autoimmune disease, pregnancy or lactation that excluded patients. Clinical symptoms, serum thyroxine, TRAb, thyroid ultrasound and orbital computed tomography established diagnosis.

Sequencing was carried out using blood. This receptor was identified in a young woman with Graves' hyperthyroidism that later progressed to Graves' ophthalmopathy. The V gene is TRBV2, the J gene TRBJ2-1; 12 bases align to TRBD2. The CDR3 here is CASRKTSGSYNGQFF. The DNA of the CDR3 is TGTGCCAGCAGAAAGACTAGCGGGAGTTACAATGGGCAGTTCTTC.